One sample yielded the 25 T cell receptor beta chains listed below, sequenced in a study of blood T cell repertoires in COVID-19. Data came from immunoSEQ multiplex PCR; TCRdb stores just in-frame clones and leaves some out. The sample lists hundreds of thousands of clones, just over 85% occurring once. The specimen was PBMCs or T cells enriched from blood (not recorded which). These receptors were collected from a man between 35 and 55 years old who had recovered from COVID-19.

The chain uses TRBV28 and TRBJ2-1, with unresolved D. The CDR3 spans 15 residues. Germline V gene data show CDR1 as MDHEN and CDR2 as SYDVKM. Trimming cost V 1 base and J 8 bases, with 15 bases left between them. The DNA for the CDR3 is TGTGCCAGCAGTTTATTTTTTACTGGTGTCTATGAGCAGTTCTTC. Amino acids: CASSLFFTGVYEQFF.

The chain links TRBV20-1 to TRBJ2-7, with TRBD2 identical over 7 bases. The CDR3 extends over 13 amino acids. CDR1 is DFQATT, CDR2 SNEGSKA, per germline (reference sequence). Trimming removed 3 bases from V and 3 bases from J; junction bases left unmatched: 5. The CDR3 nucleotides are TGCAGTGCTAGTTTAGCTAGCGGCTACGAGCAGTACTTC. It encodes CSASLASGYEQYF.

The V gene is TRBV6-5, the J gene TRBJ1-1; D gene ambiguous. The CDR3 contains 13 residues. Germline V gives CDR1 MNHEY, CDR2 SVGAGI. V was pared by 7 bases and J by 2 bases, with 11 bases between. The CDR3: CASTQSLNTEAFF. The DNA of the CDR3 is TGTGCCAGCACCCAATCTCTAAACACTGAAGCTTTCTTT.

The chain recombines TRBV7-3 with TRBJ2-7; TRBD1 agrees at 7 bases. Trimming at V came to 6 bases and at J to 2 bases, leaving 4 bases not matched to a gene. Germline CDR1 reads SGHTA; CDR2 reads FQGTGA. The CDR3 spans 13 residues. The CDR3 nucleotides read TGTGCCAGCAGTGAGACAGGGCCCTACGAGCAGTACTTC. Its protein is CASSETGPYEQYF. The complete variable domain, with remaining parts taken from reference TRBV7-3 and TRBJ2-7, reads GAGVSQTPSNKVTEKGKYVELRCDPISGHTALYWYRQSLGQGPEFLIYFQGTGAADDSGLPNDRFFAVRPEGSVSTLKIQRTERGDSAVYLCASSETGPYEQYFGPGTRLTVT.

The chain carries TRBV5-4 and TRBJ2-3, with 7 bases lining up with TRBD2. The V segment lost 0 bases and the J segment 0 bases; nucleotides outside the gene matches: 4. CDR3 length: 16 amino acids. Germline V gene sequence: CDR1 SGHNT, CDR2 YYREEE (reference sequence). In DNA form, the CDR3 reads TGTGCCAGCAGCTTGGTGCGGGAGATTAGCACAGATACGCAGTATTTT. Its translation: CASSLVREISTDTQYF.

The rearrangement links TRBV5-4 to TRBJ2-7; TRBD2 aligns across 10 bases. Per the germline V gene, CDR1 is SGHNT and CDR2 is YYREEE (reference sequence). V trimming: 4 bases; J trimming: 4 bases; junction bases outside the gene matches: 8. The CDR3 is 15 residues long. This CDR3 is CASSPAGTSAYEQYF. CDR3 bases: TGTGCCAGCAGCCCGGCCGGGACTAGCGCGTACGAGCAGTACTTC.

The chain is built from TRBV20-1 and TRBJ2-1; unclear D gene. The CDR3 is 12 residues long. Germline V gene data show CDR1 as DFQATT and CDR2 as SNEGSKA (reference sequence). V lost 3 bases and J 8 bases, leaving 11 bases between the germline ends. As DNA, the CDR3 is TGCAGTGCTAGTGGGCCTTCCCATGAGCAGTTCTTC. This gives the protein CSASGPSHEQFF.

The rearrangement uses TRBV18 and TRBJ2-1; 8 positions agree with TRBD1. Trimming at V came to 5 bases and at J to 2 bases, leaving 2 bases not matched to a gene. The CDR3 contains 14 residues. CDR1 is KGHSH and CDR2 is LQKENI in the germline V gene. CDR3 region: CASSSTGAYNEQFF. The CDR3, as DNA: TGTGCCAGCTCATCGACAGGGGCCTACAATGAGCAGTTCTTC.

A few counts support this clone. The genes are TRBV6-2 or TRBV6-3 and TRBJ1-2, with D possibly being TRBD1 (5 bases). Trimming left V 5 bases short and J 7 bases short, with 8 bases between. The CDR3 has 11 amino acids. The germline CDR1 and CDR2 sequences are MNHEY and SVGEGT. CDR3 DNA: TGTGCCAGCAGTCGAACAGGTGGCTACACCTTC. Amino acids: CASSRTGGYTF.

The rearrangement links TRBV6-2 or TRBV6-3 to TRBJ2-7, with 7 bases fitting TRBD1. V lost 5 bases to trimming and J lost 7 bases; unmatched junction nucleotides: 14. CDR1 and CDR2 (germline): MNHEY, SVGEGT. This CDR3 is built from 15 residues. CDR3: CASSPPGTVRMEQYF. As DNA, the CDR3 is TGTGCCAGCAGTCCCCCCGGGACAGTACGTATGGAGCAGTACTTC.

The rearrangement uses TRBV5-1 and TRBJ1-2; TRBD1 might be the D (5 bases). The CDR3 length is 12 residues. CDR1 is SGHRS and CDR2 is YFSETQ in the germline V gene. V was cut by 4 bases and J by 8 bases, with 12 bases left in between. The CDR3 protein is CASSRGGQGYTF. The CDR3 DNA sequence: TGCGCCAGCAGCCGCGGGGGTCAGGGCTACACCTTC.

The V gene is TRBV5-1, the J gene TRBJ2-7; D possibly corresponds to TRBD1 (5 bases). CDR3 length: 13 residues. Germline CDR1 and CDR2: SGHRS and YFSETQ. Trimming removed 5 bases from V and 4 bases from J, with 13 bases in between. The CDR3 is CASSLQGQYEQYF. The CDR3 nucleotides read TGCGCCAGCAGTTTGCAGGGTCAATACGAGCAGTACTTC. The variable domain in full, completed from reference TRBV5-1 and TRBJ2-7, reads KAGVTQTPRYLIKTRGQQVTLSCSPISGHRSVSWYQQTPGQGLQFLFEYFSETQRNKGNFPGRFSGRQFSNSRSEMNVSTLELGDSALYLCASSLQGQYEQYFGPGTRLTVT.

The rearrangement links TRBV6-8 to TRBJ2-7; D possibly corresponds to TRBD1 (6 bases). CDR1 and CDR2 (germline): MNHGY, SAAAGT. The CDR3 sequence is 15 residues long. V lost 6 bases and J lost 4, with 19 bases in between. The CDR3 nucleotides read TGTGCCAGCAGGCAGGGGCTAGTGGGGGAATACGAGCAGTACTTC. Translation gives CASRQGLVGEYEQYF.

The CDR3 protein is CASSLPYRRGGDNYGYTF. The CDR3 DNA is TGTGCCAGCAGCTTACCATACCGCAGAGGTGGAGATAACTATGGCTACACCTTC. V and J are TRBV7-8 and TRBJ1-2; D is unresolved. V shed 2 bases and J shed 1 base, with 20 bases lying between them. CDR3 size: 18 residues. The germline gives CDR1 SGHVS, CDR2 FQNEAQ. The full variable domain, in which reference TRBV7-8 and TRBJ1-2 provide the parts outside the CDR3, is GAGVSQSPRYKVAKRGQDVALRCDPISGHVSLFWYQQALGQGPEFLTYFQNEAQLDKSGLPSDRFFAERPEGSVSTLKIQRTQQEDSAVYLCASSLPYRRGGDNYGYTFGSGTRLTVV.

This chain links TRBV12-3 or TRBV12-4 with TRBJ2-2; D not resolved. V lost 5 bases and J 4 bases, leaving 8 bases between the germline ends. CDR3 size: 13 residues. CDR3 residues: CASSPISTGELFF. CDR3 nucleotides: TGTGCCAGCAGTCCTATTAGCACCGGGGAGCTGTTTTTT.

V and J are TRBV6-5 and TRBJ2-5, with D maybe TRBD1 (5 bases). The CDR3 is made up of 15 amino acids. The ends were cut back, 0 bases at V and 4 bases at J, with 12 bases in the middle. Germline CDR1 and CDR2: MNHEY and SVGAGI. The chain's CDR3 is CASSYSVQGGETQYF. The CDR3 nucleotides read TGTGCCAGCAGTTACTCGGTTCAGGGCGGAGAGACCCAGTACTTC.

J is TRBJ1-4 and V is TRBV5-1; 9 bases align to TRBD1. With V trimmed by 4 bases and J by 11 bases, 6 bases remained unmatched. Germline CDR1 and CDR2: SGHRS and YFSETQ. The CDR3 sequence is 13 residues long. The CDR3 bases are TGCGCCAGCAGCCAGGGACAGGGAGAGAAACTGTTTTTT. Encoded protein: CASSQGQGEKLFF.

The chain uses TRBV2 and TRBJ1-1, with 9 bases that match TRBD1. V shed 6 bases and J 1 base; nucleotides not matched to a gene: 6. The CDR3 length is 15 residues. CDR1 and CDR2 (germline): SNHLY, FYNNEI. The CDR3 here is CASSLTGGRNTEAFF. The CDR3 region has the DNA TGTGCCAGCAGCTTAACAGGGGGCAGGAACACTGAAGCTTTCTTT. The full variable domain, its missing parts supplied by reference TRBV2 and TRBJ1-1, is EPEVTQTPSHQVTQMGQEVILRCVPISNHLYFYWYRQILGQKVEFLVSFYNNEISEKSEIFDDQFSVERPDGSNFTLKIRSTKLEDSAMYFCASSLTGGRNTEAFFGQGTRLTVV.

In its sample, this clone was seen once. The chain is built from TRBV30 and TRBJ2-1, with 13 bases fitting TRBD2. Unmatched junction bases numbered 6, after V lost 1 base and J lost 6 bases. Germline CDR1 and CDR2: GTSNPN and SVGIG (reference sequence). CDR3 length: 16 residues. This CDR3 is CAWSGTSGSGFNEQFF. The CDR3 DNA is TGTGCCTGGAGTGGGACTAGCGGGAGTGGTTTCAATGAGCAGTTCTTC.

The CDR3 sequence: CACLNGGQGNQPQHF. CDR3 DNA sequence: TGTGCCTGCCTGAATGGAGGGCAGGGCAATCAGCCCCAGCATTTT. The chain combines TRBV30 with TRBJ1-5, with no clear D. The CDR3 totals 15 residues. V lost 6 bases to trimming and J lost 2 bases, with 17 bases between them. From germline, CDR1 is GTSNPN and CDR2 SVGIG (reference sequence).

V gene TRBV28 combines with J gene TRBJ2-7; perhaps TRBD1 as D (6 bases). Germline CDR1 MDHEN, CDR2 SYDVKM. V lost 3 bases and J lost 7, with 10 bases in between. This CDR3 spans 12 amino acids. CDR3 loop: CASSFPGDEQYF. CDR3 coding DNA: TGTGCCAGCAGTTTCCCAGGGGATGAGCAGTACTTC.

The chain uses TRBV5-8 and TRBJ2-4, with D possibly matching TRBD2 (5 bases). This CDR3 contains 15 residues. CDR1 and CDR2 from the germline V gene are SGHTS and YDEGEE. The germline V and J ends were trimmed by 2 bases and 0 bases, with 9 bases remaining between them. The CDR3: CASSFEGVAKNIQYF. CDR3 bases: TGTGCCAGCAGCTTTGAGGGAGTAGCCAAAAACATTCAGTACTTC.

The chain combines TRBV10-2 with TRBJ2-5; 8 bases map to TRBD2. CDR1 and CDR2 from the germline V gene are WSHSY and SAAADI. The length of the CDR3 is 17 residues. V dropped 3 bases and J dropped 1; count of bases not matched to a gene: 10. As DNA, the CDR3 is TGCGCCAGCAGTGACGAGACTAGCGACCCCTTCCAAGAGACCCAGTACTTC. It specifies CASSDETSDPFQETQYF.

The V gene is TRBV5-1, the J gene TRBJ2-7, with a possible D match to TRBD2 (6 bases). Germline CDR1 is SGHRS and CDR2 is YFSETQ. The CDR3 totals 13 residues. The V end was cut by 2 bases, the J end by 6 bases, with 12 bases between. As DNA, the CDR3 is TGCGCCAGCAGCTTCGGGGGAATGGGCGAGCAGTACTTC. Amino acid sequence: CASSFGGMGEQYF.

V gene TRBV27 combines with J gene TRBJ1-1; 7 bases agree with TRBD1. The CDR3 consists of 14 residues. CDR1 MNHEY and CDR2 SMNVEV come from the germline V gene (reference sequence). V shed 3 bases and J 1 base; nucleotides not matched to a gene: 2. The chain's CDR3 is CASSFRDRNTEAFF. In nucleotides, the CDR3 is TGTGCCAGCAGTTTCCGGGACAGGAACACTGAAGCTTTCTTT.